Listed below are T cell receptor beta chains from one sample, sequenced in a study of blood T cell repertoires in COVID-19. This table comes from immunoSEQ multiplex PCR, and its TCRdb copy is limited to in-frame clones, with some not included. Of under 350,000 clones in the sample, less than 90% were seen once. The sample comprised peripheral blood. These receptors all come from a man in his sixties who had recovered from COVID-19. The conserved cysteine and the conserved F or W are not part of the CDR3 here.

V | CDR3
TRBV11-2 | ASSLVWDRMETQY
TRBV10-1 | ASSEGTGYREQY
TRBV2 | ASNRDRLGYT
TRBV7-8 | ASSPGGSSYEQY
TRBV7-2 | ASSLARVSYEQY
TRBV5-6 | ASSSGYSNQPQH
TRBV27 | ASSLWLSGANVLT
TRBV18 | ASSRDRLNTEAF
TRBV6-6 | ASRLPDSRHGYT
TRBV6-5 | ASRDRVDVNTEAF
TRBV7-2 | ASSSRTGGNHEQY
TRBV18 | ASSPRTGKGTEAF
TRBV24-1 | ATSVGAAGTDTQY
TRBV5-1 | ASSEEGGRETQY
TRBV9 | ASKPRSGANVLT
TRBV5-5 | ASNSRGTEAF
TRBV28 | ASSLGTGGSYT
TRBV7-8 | ASSLEVAQY
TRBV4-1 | ASSQEAGGNEKLF
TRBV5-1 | ASSLASGTDTQY
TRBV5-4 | ASSFVGGGNTIY
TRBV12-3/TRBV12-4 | ASSSSGTQY
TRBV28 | ASRPWQSYNSPLH
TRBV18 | ASSPPTGQGNQPQH
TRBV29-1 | SATSANQPQH
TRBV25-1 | ASGRTSGSQETQY
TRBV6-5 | ASTGQGVGQPQH
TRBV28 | ASSLLADQH
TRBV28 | ASSPNHLGEQF
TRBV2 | ASGGRGESYEQY
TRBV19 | ASSIQDNTEAF
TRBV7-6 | ASKLAGAFASSYEQY
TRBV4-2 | ASSLKAPGQGNVASTDTQY
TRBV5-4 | ASSSRTSGRIADTQY
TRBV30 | AWEQGGTEAF
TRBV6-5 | ASSPAGTGTYEQY
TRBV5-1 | ASRGTGGASNEQF
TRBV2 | ASARTATLQETQY
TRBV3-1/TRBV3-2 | ASSQDHSGNTIY
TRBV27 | ASSIGQGGRTDTQY
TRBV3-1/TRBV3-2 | ASRTGDAYNSPLH
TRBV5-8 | ASSDRGGGTDTQY
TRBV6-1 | ASSATTMSSGNTIY
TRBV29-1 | SVTSSNEQY
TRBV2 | ASSPGTGGNQPQH
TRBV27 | ASRDTGVGNTIY
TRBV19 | ASSIQGNWNEQF